The clone carrying this T cell receptor (beta chain) was counted a single time. The PCR was carried out with 60 Vbeta primers and 13 Jbeta primers. Authors' methods: Later analysis identified tens of millions of unique TCR beta chains, roughly 11 million shared. Measured with immunoSEQ multiplex PCR; TCRdb has only the in-frame clones, and not every one. Clone size and V and J calls were adopted from that table, with D and trimming inferred from the DNA. The data show about 200,000 clones, around 79% seen once. The data were taken from a study of cytomegalovirus exposure and HLA in healthy donors. Study background: Earlier, some 180 million T cells were analyzed, and some 120 million unique TCR beta sequences were found among them.

The CDR3 runs to 16 residues. After removal of 5 bases from V and 3 bases from J, the junction contained 10 bases not matched to a gene. CDR1 SGHTA and CDR2 FQGTGA come from the germline V gene. The donors were healthy bone marrow donors. Donors had nominal health at sampling but likely had unrecorded immune exposures. The rearrangement links TRBV7-3 to TRBJ2-1; TRBD2 agrees at 7 bases. Sequences were obtained from PBMCs. The receptor's source is a male donor in good health and CMV-seropositive. The CDR3: CASSPSGGEFYNEQFF. CDR3 sequence (DNA): TGTGCCAGCAGCCCCTCGGGGGGAGAATTCTACAATGAGCAGTTCTTC.